What follows are 7 T cell receptor beta chains derived from one specimen sequenced in a study of T cell responses to AZD1222 COVID-19 vaccine. Assay used: immunoSEQ multiplex PCR; TCRdb lists only in-frame clones, some missing. This table has 180,000 or so clones, 80% to 95% appearing once. The sequencing used peripheral blood, collected 28 days after the second AZD1222 dose. The receptors were gathered from an adult who received the AZD1222 COVID-19 vaccine.

This chain connects TRBV19 to TRBJ1-4; 8 bases match TRBD1. The CDR3 is 14 residues long. J gave up 7 bases and V 2 bases, and 3 bases lay outside the gene matches. From germline, CDR1 is LNHDA and CDR2 SQIVND (reference sequence). CDR3 nucleotide sequence: TGTGCCAGTAGTATACAGGGGGCGGTTGAAAAACTGTTTTTT. Translating it yields CASSIQGAVEKLFF.

The chain employs TRBV3-1 (or the pseudogene TRBV3-2) and TRBJ2-2, with 7 bases fitting TRBD2. This CDR3 region has 14 residues. The germline gives CDR1 LGHDT, CDR2 YNNKEL (reference sequence). V was clipped by 7 bases and J by 2 bases; unmatched bases: 4. The CDR3 DNA sequence: TGTGCCAGCAATCTAGCGGCCAACACCGGGGAGCTGTTTTTT. As protein: CASNLAANTGELFF.

The genes are TRBV4-1 and TRBJ2-1, with D perhaps being TRBD1 or TRBD2 (5 bases each). V dropped 0 bases and J dropped 2 bases, with 11 bases sitting between them. This CDR3 contains 16 residues. Germline CDR1 MGHRA, CDR2 YSYEKL. The DNA for the CDR3 is TGCGCCAGCAGCCAAGATGAGGGGACCGCCTACAATGAGCAGTTCTTC. Amino acid sequence: CASSQDEGTAYNEQFF.

This chain links TRBV28 with TRBJ2-3, with D unresolved. Germline lookup yields CDR1 MDHEN and CDR2 SYDVKM. Between the trimmed V and J ends, which lost 5 bases and 0 bases, there was a span of 9 bases. This CDR3 region has 14 residues. CDR3 region: CASSHPSSTDTQYF. The DNA of the CDR3 is TGTGCCAGCAGTCACCCGTCCAGCACAGATACGCAGTATTTT.

This clone turned up a few times. This chain connects TRBV3-1 (or the pseudogene TRBV3-2) to TRBJ2-2; 9 positions agree with TRBD1. The germline CDR1 and CDR2 sequences are LGHDT and YNNKEL (reference sequence). The CDR3 is made up of 16 amino acids. V lost 4 bases to trimming and J lost 6 bases; unmatched junction nucleotides: 9. CDR3 region: CASSPREQGAAGELFF. DNA of the CDR3: TGTGCCAGCAGCCCACGAGAACAGGGGGCAGCCGGGGAGCTGTTTTTT.

The chain uses TRBV7-8 and TRBJ2-4; maybe TRBD2 (6 bases). V was clipped by 7 bases and J by 6 bases, with 16 bases between them. The CDR3 extends over 14 amino acids. From germline, CDR1 is SGHVS and CDR2 FQNEAQ. The CDR3 DNA reads TGTGCCAGCACCCCAGGTGGGGGAGGAAACATTCAGTACTTC. This codes for CASTPGGGGNIQYF.

This chain joins TRBV2 and TRBJ1-3, with D tentatively TRBD1 (5 bases). The V gene's germline CDR1 is SNHLY and CDR2 FYNNEI. CDR3 size: 12 residues. V lost 9 bases and J 2 bases, leaving 8 bases between the germline ends. Written as DNA, the CDR3 is TGTGCCAGGGGGACGGCTGGAAACACCATATATTTT. Its translation is CARGTAGNTIYF.